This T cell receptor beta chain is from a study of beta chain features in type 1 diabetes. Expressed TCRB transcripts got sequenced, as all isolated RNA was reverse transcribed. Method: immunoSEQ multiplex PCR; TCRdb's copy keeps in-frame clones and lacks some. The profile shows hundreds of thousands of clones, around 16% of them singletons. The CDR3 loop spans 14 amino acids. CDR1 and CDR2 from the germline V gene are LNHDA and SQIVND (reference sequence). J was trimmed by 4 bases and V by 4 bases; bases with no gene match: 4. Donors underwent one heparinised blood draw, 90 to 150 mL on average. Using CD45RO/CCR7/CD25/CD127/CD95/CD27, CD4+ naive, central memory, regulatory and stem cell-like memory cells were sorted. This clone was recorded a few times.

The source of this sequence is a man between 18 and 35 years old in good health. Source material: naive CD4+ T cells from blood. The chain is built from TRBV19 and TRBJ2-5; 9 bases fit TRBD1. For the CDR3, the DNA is TGTGCCAGTAGTACTCGGGACAGGGTAGAGACCCAGTACTTC. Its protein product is CASSTRDRVETQYF. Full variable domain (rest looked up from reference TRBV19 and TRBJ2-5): DGGITQSPKYLFRKEGQNVTLSCEQNLNHDAMYWYRQDPGQGLRLIYYSQIVNDFQKGDIAEGYSVSREKKESFPLTVTSAQKNPTAFYLCASSTRDRVETQYFGPGTRLLVL.